A selection of T cell receptor beta chains follows, all from one sample in a study of identical twins. TCRdb itself ran the 5' RACE reads through MiXCR, one entry per CDR3 protein. The sample includes about 250,000 distinct CDR3 sequences, approximately 6.8% of them seen just once. The sample was also reused in another study, on yellow fever vaccine responses in identical twins.

The sample was CD8+ T cells sorted from blood. These TCRs come from a woman aged 18-29 years in good health. Both conserved end residues are part of each CDR3. D genes are given only for firm matches. A clone size is listed for some rows: how often the clone was seen (once, few, many), or a class if it is expanded.

.	TRBJ2-3	TRBV6-6	TRBD2	TGTGCCACCAGCGGGGGCCTGCTGGATACGCAGTATTTT	CATSGGLLDTQYF
.	TRBJ1-6	TRBV7-9	TRBD1	TGTGCCAGCAGCAATACCGGGACAGCCTATAATTCACCCCTCCACTTT	CASSNTGTAYNSPLHF
many	TRBJ2-7	TRBV7-9	TRBD1	TGTGCCAGCAGCTCCTCGACCCCGAGCAGGGGGCTTGGCGAGCAGTACTTC	CASSSSTPSRGLGEQYF
few	TRBJ2-3	TRBV5-1	.	TGCGCCAGCAGCACCTGGACGGTGGGAGCAGATACGCAGTATTTT	CASSTWTVGADTQYF
few	TRBJ2-7	TRBV5-1	.	TGCGCCAGCAGCCCTGAGGGTGGCACCTACGAGCAGTACTTC	CASSPEGGTYEQYF
.	TRBJ2-7	TRBV4-1	.	TGCGCCAGCAGCCAAGATTGGACAGCCACACCCCCCTACGAGCAGTACTTC	CASSQDWTATPPYEQYF
many	TRBJ2-1	TRBV7-9	TRBD2	TGTGCCAGCAGCTTGGGGGGGGTTTACAATGAGCAGTTCTTC	CASSLGGVYNEQFF
few	TRBJ2-7	TRBV11-2	.	TGTGCCAGCAGCTTCGGGAAGGGCTACGAGCAGTACTTC	CASSFGKGYEQYF
many	TRBJ2-1	TRBV12-3/TRBV12-4	TRBD2	TGTGCCAGCAGTGCCGGGACTAGCGGGAGGGGGAGCTCCTACAATGAGCAGTTCTTC	CASSAGTSGRGSSYNEQFF
few	TRBJ1-2	TRBV13	.	TGTGCCAGCAGTCAACAGGCTAACTATGGCTACACCTTC	CASSQQANYGYTF
few	TRBJ1-4	TRBV27	.	TGTGCCAGCAGTTTCGGTCAGGGGCTTAATGAAAAACTGTTTTTT	CASSFGQGLNEKLFF
few	TRBJ2-1	TRBV20-1	.	TGCAGTGCCACGAGGGGGGAGGGGGTCTACAATGAGCAGTTCTTC	CSATRGEGVYNEQFF
.	TRBJ2-7	TRBV12-3/TRBV12-4	.	TGTGCCAGCAGCCCTAGACAGGCGGCTTGGTTTGAGCAGTACTTC	CASSPRQAAWFEQYF
few	TRBJ2-3	TRBV4-1	TRBD1	TGCGCCAGCAGCCAAGAGGCAGGGGGCGCGACAGATACGCAGTATTTT	CASSQEAGGATDTQYF
.	TRBJ2-2	TRBV27	.	TGTGCCAGCAGTTTATTTTACAGGACGGCGGGGGAGCTGTTTTTT	CASSLFYRTAGELFF
.	TRBJ2-1	TRBV6-2/TRBV6-3	TRBD2	TGTGCCAGCAGTTACTCAGAGGTGCTAGCGGGAGGGAATGAGCAGTTCTTC	CASSYSEVLAGGNEQFF
many	TRBJ1-2	TRBV18	TRBD1	TGTGCCAGCTCACCGGGCCGGGGACAGACCTACTATGGCTACACCTTC	CASSPGRGQTYYGYTF
few	TRBJ2-5	TRBV4-1	.	TGCGCCAGCAGCCAAGGCAGGGCCGGGGAGACCCAGTACTTC	CASSQGRAGETQYF
many	TRBJ1-2	TRBV7-9	.	TGTGCCAGCAGCGGCCTCACGACAGGATTCTATGGCTACACCTTC	CASSGLTTGFYGYTF
.	TRBJ1-5	TRBV4-1	.	TGCGCCAGCAGCCAAGATCGGCAACCCGTCAATCAGCCCCAGCATTTT	CASSQDRQPVNQPQHF